One sample yielded the 8 T cell receptor beta chains listed below, sequenced in a study of CD8 T cells in Susac syndrome. With random hexamers, roughly 0.45 to 1 ug RNA was reverse transcribed. Each CDR3 protein is one row after TCRdb ran MiXCR on the immunoSEQ multiplex PCR reads. There are 50,000 or so distinct CDR3 sequences in the sample; roughly 93% occur only once, and roughly 0.58% lies in the top ten. Specimen: CD8+ T cells from PBMCs. The source is a human donor in good health.

The chain is built from TRBV5-1 and TRBJ2-2; TRBD1 might be the D (6 bases). The CDR3 covers 14 residues. Looked up from germline, CDR1 is SGHRS and CDR2 is YFSETQ. Trimming removed 0 bases from V and 7 bases from J, with 10 bases in between. CDR3 nucleotides: TGCGCCAGCAGCTTGGTGGGGGCCGGCGGGGAGCTGTTTTTT. This sequence encodes CASSLVGAGGELFF.

The rearrangement uses TRBV20-1 and TRBJ2-2; 9 bases line up with TRBD1. J was trimmed by 6 bases and V by 4 bases; bases with no gene match: 9. Germline CDR1 is DFQATT and CDR2 is SNEGSKA (reference sequence). The length of the CDR3 is 15 residues. CDR3 bases: TGCAGTGCTATTTCTGGACAGGGGAGGGCCGGGGAGCTGTTTTTT. Its protein product is CSAISGQGRAGELFF.

The chain carries TRBV28 and TRBJ2-2; 10 positions agree with TRBD2. J gave up 3 bases and V 3 bases, and 4 bases lay outside the gene matches. CDR3 size: 16 residues. The germline V gene encodes CDR1 MDHEN and CDR2 SYDVKM. DNA of the CDR3: TGTGCCAGCAGTTTTATGAGCGGGAGGGACACCGGGGAGCTGTTTTTT. This translates into CASSFMSGRDTGELFF.

The rearrangement joins TRBV5-6 to TRBJ2-1; D possibly uses TRBD1 or TRBD2 (6 bases each). The CDR3 contains 17 residues. CDR1 SGHDT and CDR2 YYEEEE come from the germline V gene. V gave up 3 bases and J gave up 2 bases, with 18 bases separating them. This CDR3 is CASSWGAGLETYNEQFF. CDR3 nucleotide sequence: TGTGCCAGCAGCTGGGGGGCTGGGCTGGAAACCTACAATGAGCAGTTCTTC.

This chain links TRBV11-2 with TRBJ2-5; TRBD2 is a possible D gene (6 bases). This CDR3 comprises 15 residues. Per the germline V gene, CDR1 is SGHAT and CDR2 is FQNNGV. V lost 2 bases, J lost 2 bases, and 12 bases lay in between. CDR3 region: CASSLSASAQETQYF. The CDR3 DNA is TGTGCCAGCAGCTTATCGGCTAGCGCACAAGAGACCCAGTACTTC.

This clonotype is a singleton in its sample. The chain joins TRBV15 to TRBJ2-1, with 10 bases that match TRBD2. CDR1 and CDR2 (germline): LNHNV, YYDKDF (reference sequence). Trimming took 3 bases from V and 4 from J; bases not matched to a gene: 6. The CDR3 covers 16 residues. This CDR3 reads CATSRAPGLAYNEQFF. CDR3 nucleotide sequence: TGTGCCACCAGCAGGGCCCCGGGACTAGCGTACAATGAGCAGTTCTTC.

CDR3 coding DNA: TGTGCCAGCAGCCAAGATTGGAGCCCCACAGATACGCAGTATTTT. Translation: CASSQDWSPTDTQYF. V is TRBV3-1 and J is TRBJ2-3; D remains ambiguous. Trimming removed 0 bases at V and 2 bases at J, with 9 bases between. This CDR3 is 15 amino acids long. Germline CDR1 is LGHDT and CDR2 is YNNKEL (reference sequence).

J is TRBJ1-1 and V is TRBV6-4; D gene unclear. From germline, CDR1 is MRHNA and CDR2 SNTAGT. V dropped 2 bases and J dropped 2 bases, with 3 bases sitting between them. The CDR3 contains 12 residues. As DNA, the CDR3 is TGTGCCAGCAGTGACAGCAACACTGAAGCTTTCTTT. This encodes CASSDSNTEAFF.